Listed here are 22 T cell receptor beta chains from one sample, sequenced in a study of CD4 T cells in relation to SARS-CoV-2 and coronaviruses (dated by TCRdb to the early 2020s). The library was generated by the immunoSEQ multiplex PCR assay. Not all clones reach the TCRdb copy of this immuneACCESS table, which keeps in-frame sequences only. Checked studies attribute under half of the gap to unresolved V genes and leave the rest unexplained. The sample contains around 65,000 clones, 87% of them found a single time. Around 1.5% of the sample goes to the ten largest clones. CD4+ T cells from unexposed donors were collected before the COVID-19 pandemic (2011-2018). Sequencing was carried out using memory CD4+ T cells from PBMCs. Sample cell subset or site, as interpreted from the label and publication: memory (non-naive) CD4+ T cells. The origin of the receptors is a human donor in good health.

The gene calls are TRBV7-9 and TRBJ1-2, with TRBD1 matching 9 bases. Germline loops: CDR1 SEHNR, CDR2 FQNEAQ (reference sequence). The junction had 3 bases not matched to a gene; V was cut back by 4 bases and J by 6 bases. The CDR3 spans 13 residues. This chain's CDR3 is CASSSTGGNGYTF. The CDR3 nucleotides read TGTGCCAGCAGCTCGACAGGGGGGAATGGCTACACCTTC. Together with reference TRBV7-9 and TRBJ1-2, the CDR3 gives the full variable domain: DTGVSQNPRHKITKRGQNVTFRCDPISEHNRLYWYRQTLGQGPEFLTYFQNEAQLEKSRLLSDRFSAERPKGSFSTLEIQRTEQGDSAMYLCASSSTGGNGYTFGSGTRLTVV.

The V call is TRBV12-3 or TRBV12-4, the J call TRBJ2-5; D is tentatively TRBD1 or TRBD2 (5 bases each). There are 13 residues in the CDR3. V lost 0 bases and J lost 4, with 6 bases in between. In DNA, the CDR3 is TGTGCCAGCAGTTTAGCGGGACGAGAGACCCAGTACTTC. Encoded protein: CASSLAGRETQYF.

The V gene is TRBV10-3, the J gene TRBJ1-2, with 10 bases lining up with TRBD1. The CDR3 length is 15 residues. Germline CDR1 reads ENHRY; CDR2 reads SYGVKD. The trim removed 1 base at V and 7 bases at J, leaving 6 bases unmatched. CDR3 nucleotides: TGTGCCATCAGTGAGTACGGGACAGGGGCAGCTGGCTACACCTTC. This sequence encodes CAISEYGTGAAGYTF.

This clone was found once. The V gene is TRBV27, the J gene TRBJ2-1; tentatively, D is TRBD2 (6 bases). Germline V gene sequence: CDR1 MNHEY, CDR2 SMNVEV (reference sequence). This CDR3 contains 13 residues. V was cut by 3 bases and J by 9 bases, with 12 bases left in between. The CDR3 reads CASSFVEGTEQFF. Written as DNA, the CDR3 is TGTGCCAGCAGTTTTGTGGAGGGAACTGAGCAGTTCTTC.

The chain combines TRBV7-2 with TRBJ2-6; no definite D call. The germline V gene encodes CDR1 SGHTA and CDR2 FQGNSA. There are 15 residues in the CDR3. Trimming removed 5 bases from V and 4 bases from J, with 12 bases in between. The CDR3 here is CASSPKGRGANVLTF. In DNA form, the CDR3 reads TGTGCCAGCAGCCCCAAGGGAAGAGGGGCCAACGTCCTGACTTTC.

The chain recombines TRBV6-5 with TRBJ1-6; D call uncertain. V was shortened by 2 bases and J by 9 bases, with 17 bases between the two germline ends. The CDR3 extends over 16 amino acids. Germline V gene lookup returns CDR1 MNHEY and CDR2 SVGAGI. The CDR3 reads CASSYEDGEGSSPLHF. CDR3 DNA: TGTGCCAGCAGTTACGAGGACGGAGAGGGTAGTTCACCCCTCCACTTT.

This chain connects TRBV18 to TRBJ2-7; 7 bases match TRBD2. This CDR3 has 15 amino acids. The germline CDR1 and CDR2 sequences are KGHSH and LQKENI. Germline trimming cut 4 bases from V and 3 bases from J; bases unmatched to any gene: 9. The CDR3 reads CASSQRRDYLYEQYF. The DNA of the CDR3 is TGTGCCAGCTCACAAAGAAGGGACTATCTCTACGAGCAGTACTTC.

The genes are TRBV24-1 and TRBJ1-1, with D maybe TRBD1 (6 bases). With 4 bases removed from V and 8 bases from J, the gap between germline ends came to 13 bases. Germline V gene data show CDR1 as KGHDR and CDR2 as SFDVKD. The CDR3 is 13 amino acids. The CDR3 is CATSENGGQEAFF. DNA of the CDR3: TGTGCCACCAGTGAGAACGGGGGGCAGGAAGCTTTCTTT.

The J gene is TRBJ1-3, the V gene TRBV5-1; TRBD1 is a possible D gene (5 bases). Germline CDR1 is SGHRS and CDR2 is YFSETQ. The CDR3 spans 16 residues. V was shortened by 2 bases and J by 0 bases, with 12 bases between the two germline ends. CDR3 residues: CASSFRSGGSGNTIYF. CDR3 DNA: TGCGCCAGCAGCTTTCGTTCGGGGGGCTCTGGAAACACCATATATTTT.

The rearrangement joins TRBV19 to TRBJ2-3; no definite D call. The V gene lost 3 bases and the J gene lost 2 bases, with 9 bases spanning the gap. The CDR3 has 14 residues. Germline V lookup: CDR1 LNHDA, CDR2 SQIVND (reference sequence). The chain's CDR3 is CASSIGTTTDTQYF. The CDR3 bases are TGTGCCAGTAGTATTGGAACAACCACAGATACGCAGTATTTT.

CDR3 sequence (DNA): TGTGCCAGCAGCGTAGGACCACCTCCGGTTGGGAATGAGCAGTTCTTC. This encodes CASSVGPPPVGNEQFF. V gene TRBV9 combines with J gene TRBJ2-1, with D unclear. Per the germline V gene, CDR1 is SGDLS and CDR2 is YYNGEE. V lost 0 bases and J 7 bases, leaving 17 bases between the germline ends. The CDR3 sequence is 16 residues long.

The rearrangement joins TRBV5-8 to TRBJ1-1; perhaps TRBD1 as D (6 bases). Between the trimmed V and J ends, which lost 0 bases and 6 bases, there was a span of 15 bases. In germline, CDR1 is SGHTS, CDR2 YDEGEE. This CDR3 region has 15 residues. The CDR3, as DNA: TGTGCCAGCAGCTTGGTCTCTGGAGGGGGGTCTGAAGCTTTCTTT. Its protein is CASSLVSGGGSEAFF.

This CDR3 reads CASSHRTSSGNEQFF. As DNA, the CDR3 is TGTGCCAGCAGCCATCGTACTAGCTCGGGGAATGAGCAGTTCTTC. The chain couples TRBV11-2 to TRBJ2-1, with D possibly being TRBD2 (6 bases). The CDR3 sequence is 15 residues long. Germline CDR1 and CDR2: SGHAT and FQNNGV. V was shortened by 5 bases and J by 7 bases, with 18 bases between the two germline ends.

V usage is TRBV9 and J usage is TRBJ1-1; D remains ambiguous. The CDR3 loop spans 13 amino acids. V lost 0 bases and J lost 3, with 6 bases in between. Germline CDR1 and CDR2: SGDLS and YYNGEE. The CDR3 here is CASSVESDTEAFF. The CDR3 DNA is TGTGCCAGCAGCGTAGAGTCTGACACTGAAGCTTTCTTT. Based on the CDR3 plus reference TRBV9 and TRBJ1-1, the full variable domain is DSGVTQTPKHLITATGQRVTLRCSPRSGDLSVYWYQQSLDQGLQFLIQYYNGEERAKGNILERFSAQQFPDLHSELNLSSLELGDSALYFCASSVESDTEAFFGQGTRLTVV.

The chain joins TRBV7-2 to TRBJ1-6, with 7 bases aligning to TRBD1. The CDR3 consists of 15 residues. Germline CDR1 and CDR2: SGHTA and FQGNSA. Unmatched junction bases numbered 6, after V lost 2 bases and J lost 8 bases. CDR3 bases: TGTGCCAGCAGCTTAAACCTGCAGGGGGATTCACCCCTCCACTTT. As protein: CASSLNLQGDSPLHF.

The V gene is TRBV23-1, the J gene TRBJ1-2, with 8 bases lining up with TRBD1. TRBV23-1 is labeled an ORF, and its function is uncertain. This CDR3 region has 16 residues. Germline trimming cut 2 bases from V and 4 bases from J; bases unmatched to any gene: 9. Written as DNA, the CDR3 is TGCGCCAGCAGTCAACCACAGGGGGTGGGAGGCTATGGCTACACCTTC. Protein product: CASSQPQGVGGYGYTF.

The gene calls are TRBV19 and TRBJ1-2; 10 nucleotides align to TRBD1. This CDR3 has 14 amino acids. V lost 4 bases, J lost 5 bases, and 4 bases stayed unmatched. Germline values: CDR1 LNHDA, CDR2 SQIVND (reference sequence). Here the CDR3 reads CASSRGQGSYGYTF. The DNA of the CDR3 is TGTGCCAGTAGTAGGGGACAGGGGAGTTATGGCTACACCTTC. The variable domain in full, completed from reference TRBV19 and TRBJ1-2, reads DGGITQSPKYLFRKEGQNVTLSCEQNLNHDAMYWYRQDPGQGLRLIYYSQIVNDFQKGDIAEGYSVSREKKESFPLTVTSAQKNPTAFYLCASSRGQGSYGYTFGSGTRLTVV.

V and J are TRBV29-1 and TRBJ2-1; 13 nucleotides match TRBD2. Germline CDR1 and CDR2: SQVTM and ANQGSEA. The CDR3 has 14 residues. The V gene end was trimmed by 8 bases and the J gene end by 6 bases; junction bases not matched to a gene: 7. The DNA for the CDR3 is TGCAGCTTGACACGACTAGCGGGGGGCAATGAGCAGTTCTTC. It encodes CSLTRLAGGNEQFF.

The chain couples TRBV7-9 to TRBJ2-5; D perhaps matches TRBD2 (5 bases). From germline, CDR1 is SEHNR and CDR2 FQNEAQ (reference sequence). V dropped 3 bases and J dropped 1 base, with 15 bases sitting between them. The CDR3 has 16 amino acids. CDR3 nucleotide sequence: TGTGCCAGCAGCTTTTCGAGGACTCGACCCCAAGAGACCCAGTACTTC. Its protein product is CASSFSRTRPQETQYF.

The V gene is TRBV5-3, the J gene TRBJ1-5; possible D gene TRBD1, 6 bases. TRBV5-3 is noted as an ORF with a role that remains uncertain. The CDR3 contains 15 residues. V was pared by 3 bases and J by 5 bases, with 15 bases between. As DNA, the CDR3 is TGTGCCAGAAGCTCCATCCTCGCAGGGGATCAGCCCCAGCATTTT. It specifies CARSSILAGDQPQHF.

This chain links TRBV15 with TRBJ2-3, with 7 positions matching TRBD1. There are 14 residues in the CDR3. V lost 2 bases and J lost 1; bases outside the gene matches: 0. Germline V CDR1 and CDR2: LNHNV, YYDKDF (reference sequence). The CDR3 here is CATSRQGGTDTQYF. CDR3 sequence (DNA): TGTGCCACCAGCAGACAGGGGGGCACAGATACGCAGTATTTT.

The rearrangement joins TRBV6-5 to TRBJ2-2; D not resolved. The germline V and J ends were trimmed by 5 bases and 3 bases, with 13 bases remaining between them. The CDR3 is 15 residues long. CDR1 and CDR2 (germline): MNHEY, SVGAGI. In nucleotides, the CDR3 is TGTGCCAGCAGTCAAAAGGGTGTATACACCGGGGAGCTGTTTTTT. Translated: CASSQKGVYTGELFF.